The subject of this entry is one T cell receptor beta chain. This clone was counted only a few times. No cognate antigen has been identified for it. A read error may produce the germline difference seen at one junction end. This sample stems from a study of cytomegalovirus exposure and HLA in healthy donors (dated by TCRdb to the late 2010s). With regard to the full study: In an earlier analysis of about 560 of the donors, about 260 Gb of sequence data and roughly 100 million unique TCR beta sequences from roughly 180 million T cells were reported. Approximately 310 gigabases of sequencing data and tens of millions of unique TCR sequences were included in an early release covering about 600 HLA-typed donors. Of the roughly 390 genotyped donors, 75% to 85% were placed in the genetic ancestry cluster associated with self-reported Caucasian donors. The study aimed to test whether cataloging public T cell receptors could reveal signatures of past pathogen exposure. The study profiled the T cell repertoires of under 700 subjects by immunosequencing and related them to cytomegalovirus serostatus. Along with the roughly 670-subject first cohort, a separate validation cohort of roughly 110 different subjects was used. The study combined high-throughput TCR immunosequencing, statistical association of individual TCRs with disease status, and machine learning to predict cytomegalovirus infection status. In a later analysis, previously published TCR beta repertoires from 666 donors were re-analyzed and high-resolution HLA genotyping was added so that TCR occurrence patterns could be studied. In the later analysis, no new phenotypic data were used to find candidate immune exposures; instead, reliance was placed on TCR beta sequences and their occurrence across donors. In an earlier analysis of 587 of the donors, high-throughput TCR beta sequencing was used to judge whether each TCR beta V gene segment behaved as functional or pseudogenic. Donor age, sex, ethnicity and CMV serostatus were compiled alongside the repertoire data. A later genetic analysis used genome-wide SNP genotypes for about three fifths of the 666 donors, treating that subset as a discovery cohort. Every discovery cohort repertoire had been produced on one sequencing platform. HLA typing included class I and class II loci at four-digit resolution. Typing coverage differed by locus: A, B, C, DRB1 and DQB1 were typed in roughly 629-630 donors, DQA1 in 500 to 550, DPA1 in roughly 590, and DPB1 in 400 to 490. Roughly five DR-DQ haplotypes were handled as single units for association and clustering because linkage in the cohort was strong. Among some 400 genotyped donors of the cohort, an average of around 240,000 unique TCR beta nucleotide sequences were sequenced per donor, around 20% of them non-productive. What the research found in general, with its limitations: The only immune exposure information available for the cohort was CMV serostatus. A further reported finding was that TCR beta sequences accurately predicted the HLA-A and HLA-B alleles for most subjects in the first cohort. Strong co-occurrence of HLA alleles, especially DR and DQ, made assigning TCR associations to individual alleles difficult. A total of 150 to 200 TCR beta chains were listed by the study as associated with cytomegalovirus. In a later analysis, the rate of TCR association differed among HLA loci, with DRB1 alleles having the most associated TCRs and HLA-C alleles having the fewest. In vitro tests confirmed that a few of the cytomegalovirus-associated TCR beta chains recognize cytomegalovirus antigens. In an earlier analysis of more than 500 of the donors, most TCR beta V segments appeared in productive rearrangements about 87% or about 30% of the time, broadly matching IMGT annotations. Fewer than 20 rarely observed V segments, including chromosome 9 orphons, were excluded from the earlier analysis of approximately 500 of the donors because counts were too low. At a false discovery rate of 0.05, a later analysis linked 16,951 TCR beta sequences to specific HLA alleles. In a later genetic analysis, a missense DCLRE1C variant was associated with V-gene and J-gene trimming of TCR beta chains, and the association was replicated in an independent cohort. The presence/absence analyses assumed that sequencing depth was roughly uniform across donors, and that assumption may not be true. Correlated functional status among segregating V segments might reflect linkage disequilibrium, but an unknown experimental factor could not be ruled out. Because HLA typing was missing for some donors at each locus, association tests included only the typed subset. The cohort was sequenced for TCR beta chains only, and without alpha or paired-chain data the features that could be detected were limited. A later analysis found that most CMV-associated TCR beta chains appeared HLA-restricted, with HLA associations seemingly driven largely by CMV exposure. The classifier was reported to diagnose cytomegalovirus status with high specificity and sensitivity in both the original and validation cohorts. The authors suggested that the approach could potentially be extended to other disease states and immunological phenotypes. Because the 87-base-pair reads could not distinguish some IMGT-functional V segments, including TRBV6-2 and TRBV6-3, those segments were excluded. The sequencing pipeline was judged likely to have produced a cluster of highly shared sequence variants as a technical artifact. Several of the top co-occurrence clusters appeared to be linked to parvovirus B19, influenza, CMV and Epstein-Barr virus, according to a later analysis. According to a later genetic analysis, donors in an Asian-associated ancestry cluster had fewer N-insertions in productive TCRs than the approximately 690-donor mean. Most TCR sequences were seen in very few donors, while some public TCRs were found in many individuals. In a later analysis, HLA-associated TCR beta chains showed more clonal expansion and lower generation probabilities than non-associated chains that were equally common.

CDR1 and CDR2 are drawn from the germline V gene: MNHEY, SVGAGI. The CDR3 starts with the cysteine, ends with the phenylalanine, and has 14 residues. Only the CDR3 DNA stays, 42 bases, in frame from base 1. The library was produced with the immunoSEQ multiplex PCR assay. For the multiplex PCR, a mixture combining 60 forward primers for TCR Vbeta segments and 13 reverse primers for TCR Jbeta segments was used. A multiplex PCR assay on genomic DNA amplified the CDR3 region of rearranged TCR beta genes. The amplified TCR beta libraries were sequenced on the Illumina HiSeq System as 87-base-pair reads. The paper's data handling went like this. A later analysis tallied tens of millions of unique TCR beta chains across the 666 repertoires, and about 12 million of those chains were shared by two or more donors. Raw reads were error-corrected and collapsed into unique sequences with a nearest-neighbor algorithm that merged closely related sequences to remove PCR and sequencing errors. V, D and J gene segments were assigned by aligning CDR3 sequences to IMGT reference sequences. Each retained sequence needed at least a six-nucleotide match to both a V gene segment and a J gene segment. A rearrangement was called productive if the CDR3 had no stop codons and remained in frame with V and J, and every other rearrangement was called non-productive. CDR3 was defined according to IMGT convention as the region running from the second conserved V-encoded cysteine to the conserved J-encoded phenylalanine. The earlier analysis of about 560 of the donors excluded any sequence lacking an unambiguous match to a single V gene segment. In an earlier analysis of 587 of the donors, V segments were called functional above 56.7% productive rearrangements and were called segregating when the between-donor standard deviation exceeded 5%. A statistical classification framework was developed to diagnose cytomegalovirus status using the catalog of TCR beta chain sequences. In a later analysis, TCR nucleotide sequences were compared against IMGT/GENE-DB human TR gene sequences so that V and J genes could be assigned. In a later analysis, CDR3 sequences and most-parsimonious VDJ recombination scenarios were assigned using the TCRdist pipeline. In a later analysis, each TCR beta chain was defined by its CDR3 amino acid sequence together with its V-gene family, and reads without a unique V-gene family were excluded. In a later analysis, fewer than 650 highly shared, low-generation-probability nucleotide sequences were removed to address suspected cross-contamination and a sequencing artifact. In a later analysis, a clonal expansion index for each public chain was calculated from normalized within-repertoire ranks of inferred template counts. In a later analysis, generation probabilities were computed with a VDJ recombination model fitted to out-of-frame rearrangements, and the resulting probabilities were checked against IGoR. Hypergeometric tests were used in a later analysis to score TCR-TCR, TCR-HLA and TCR-CMV co-occurrence, with a repertoire-size bias correction applied to the TCR pairs. False discovery rates were estimated in a later analysis by permuting HLA or CMV assignments 20 times. In a later analysis, co-occurring TCRs were grouped using DBSCAN, with TCRdist sequence similarity added in when clustering inside HLA-allele-positive subsets. Repertoires with fewer than 30,000 or more than 120,000 public chains, plus five repertoires with anomalous nucleotide sharing, were excluded from co-occurrence clustering. Here the immuneACCESS table is served through TCRdb, limited to in-frame sequences with V and J called. Missing clones are a known gap in these copies; in checked studies unresolved V genes cover under half, and the rest lacks a known reason. Clone size and V and J calls were adopted from that table, with D and trimming inferred from the DNA. The table for this sample lists 130,000 or so clones; approximately 10% of them were counted only once. More than 6.5% of the sample lies in the top ten.

The cohort consisted of more than 650 healthy bone marrow donors. All cohort members were sampled while nominally healthy, although unrecorded immune exposures were likely present. The donor tested CMV seropositive and was one of the 289 seropositive cohort members. A peripheral blood sample was collected from each donor, and TCR beta sequencing was performed on peripheral blood mononuclear cells. Genomic DNA extraction from the blood cell samples was performed with the Qiagen DNeasy Blood Extraction Kit. The source of this sequence is a woman aged 40 to 50 in good health and CMV-seropositive. The material sequenced was PBMCs. The sequence links TRBV6-5 to TRBJ1-1; 7 central bases correspond to TRBD1. The CDR3 corresponds to CAGREGQPWTEAFF. The base sequence is TGTGCCGGCAGGGAGGGACAGCCTTGGACTGAAGCTTTCTTT.